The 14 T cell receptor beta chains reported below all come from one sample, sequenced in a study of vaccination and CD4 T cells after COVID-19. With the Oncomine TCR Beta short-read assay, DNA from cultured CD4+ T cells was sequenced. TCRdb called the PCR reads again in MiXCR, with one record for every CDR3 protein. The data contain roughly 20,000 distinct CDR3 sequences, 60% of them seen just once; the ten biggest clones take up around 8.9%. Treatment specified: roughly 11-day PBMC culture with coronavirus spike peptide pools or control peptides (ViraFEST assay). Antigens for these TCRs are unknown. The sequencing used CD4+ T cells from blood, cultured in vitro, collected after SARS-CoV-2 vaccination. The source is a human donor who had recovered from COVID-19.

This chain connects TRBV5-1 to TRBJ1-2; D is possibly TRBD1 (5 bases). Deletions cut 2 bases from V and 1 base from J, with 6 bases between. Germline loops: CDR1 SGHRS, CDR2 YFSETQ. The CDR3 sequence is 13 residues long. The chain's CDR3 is CASSFQGNYGYTF. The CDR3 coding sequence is TGCGCCAGCAGCTTTCAGGGTAACTATGGCTACACCTTC.

The CDR3 reads CASRRLTGDNQPQHF. CDR3 coding DNA: TGTGCCAGCAGAAGACTGACAGGGGATAATCAGCCCCAGCATTTT. The chain couples TRBV2 to TRBJ1-5; TRBD1 agrees at 8 bases. CDR3 size: 15 residues. Germline V gives CDR1 SNHLY, CDR2 FYNNEI. Losses at the gene ends were 6 bases for V and 4 bases for J; bases not matched to a gene: 8.

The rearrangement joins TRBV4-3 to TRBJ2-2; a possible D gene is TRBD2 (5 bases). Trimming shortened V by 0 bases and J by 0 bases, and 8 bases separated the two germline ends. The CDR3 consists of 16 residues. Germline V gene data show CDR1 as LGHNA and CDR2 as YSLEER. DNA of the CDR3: TGCGCCAGCAGCCAAGAAAGCGGAGCGAACACCGGGGAGCTGTTTTTT. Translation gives CASSQESGANTGELFF.

CDR3 DNA: TGTGCCAGCAGCAAGGGTAGCTCCTACAATGAGCAGTTCTTC. Translating it yields CASSKGSSYNEQFF. The chain is built from TRBV7-6 and TRBJ2-1; D is unclear. V was shortened by 5 bases and J by 0 bases, with 8 bases between the two germline ends. Germline V CDR1 and CDR2: SGHVS, FNYEAQ. The CDR3 is 14 residues long. Filled out from reference TRBV7-6 and TRBJ2-1, the complete variable domain reads GAGVSQSPRYKVTKRGQDVALRCDPISGHVSLYWYRQALGQGPEFLTYFNYEAQQDKSGLPNDRFSAERPEGSISTLTIQRTEQRDSAMYRCASSKGSSYNEQFFGPGTRLTVL.

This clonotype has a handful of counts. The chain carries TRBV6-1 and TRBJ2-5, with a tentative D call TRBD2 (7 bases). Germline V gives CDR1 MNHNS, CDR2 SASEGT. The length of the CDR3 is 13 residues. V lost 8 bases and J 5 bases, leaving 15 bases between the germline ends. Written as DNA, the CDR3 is TGTGCCAGCCTCCGGGGGGCTAGGGAGACCCAGTACTTC. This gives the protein CASLRGARETQYF.

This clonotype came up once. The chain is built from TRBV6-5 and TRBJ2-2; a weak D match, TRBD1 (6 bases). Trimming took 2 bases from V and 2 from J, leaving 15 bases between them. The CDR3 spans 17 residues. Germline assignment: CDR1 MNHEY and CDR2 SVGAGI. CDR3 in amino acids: CASSYGVAGDNTGELFF. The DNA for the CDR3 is TGTGCCAGCAGTTACGGGGTGGCAGGGGACAACACCGGGGAGCTGTTTTTT.

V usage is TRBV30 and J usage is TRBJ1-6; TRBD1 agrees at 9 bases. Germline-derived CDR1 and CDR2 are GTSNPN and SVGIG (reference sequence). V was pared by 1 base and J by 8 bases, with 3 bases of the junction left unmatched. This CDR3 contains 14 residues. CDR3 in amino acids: CAWSAQGAYSPLHF. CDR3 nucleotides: TGTGCCTGGAGTGCACAGGGGGCTTATTCACCCCTCCACTTT.

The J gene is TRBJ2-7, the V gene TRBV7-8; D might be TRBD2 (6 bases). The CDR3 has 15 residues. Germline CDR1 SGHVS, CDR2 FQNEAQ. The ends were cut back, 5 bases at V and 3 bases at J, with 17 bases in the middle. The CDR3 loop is CASSTRFGLNYEQYF. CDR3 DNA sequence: TGTGCCAGCAGCACGCGATTCGGACTAAACTACGAGCAGTACTTC.

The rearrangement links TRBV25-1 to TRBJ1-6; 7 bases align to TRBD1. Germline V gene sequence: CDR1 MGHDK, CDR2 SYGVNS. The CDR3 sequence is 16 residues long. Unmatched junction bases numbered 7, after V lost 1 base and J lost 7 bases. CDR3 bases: TGTGCCAGCAGTGAATTAGTCCAGGGGGACAATTCACCCCTCCACTTT. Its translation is CASSELVQGDNSPLHF.

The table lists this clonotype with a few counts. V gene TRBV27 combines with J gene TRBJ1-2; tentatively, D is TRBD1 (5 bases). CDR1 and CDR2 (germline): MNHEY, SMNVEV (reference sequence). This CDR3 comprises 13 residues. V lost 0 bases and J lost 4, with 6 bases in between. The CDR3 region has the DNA TGTGCCAGCAGTTTATCGGGGACCTATGGCTACACCTTC. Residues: CASSLSGTYGYTF.

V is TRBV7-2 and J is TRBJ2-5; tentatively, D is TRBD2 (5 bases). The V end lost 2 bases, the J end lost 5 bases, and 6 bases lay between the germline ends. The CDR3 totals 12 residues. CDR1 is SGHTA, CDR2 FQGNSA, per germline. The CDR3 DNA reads TGTGCCAGCAGCTTACCGGGGGAGACCCAGTACTTC. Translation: CASSLPGETQYF.

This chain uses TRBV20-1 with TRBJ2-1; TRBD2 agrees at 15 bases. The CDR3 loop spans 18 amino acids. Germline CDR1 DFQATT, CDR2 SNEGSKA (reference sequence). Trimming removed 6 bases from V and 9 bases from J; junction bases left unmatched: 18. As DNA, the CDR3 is TGCAGTGCCCATAGGGGGACTAGCGGGGGGCGACGCCCCAGTGAGCAGTTCTTC. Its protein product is CSAHRGTSGGRRPSEQFF.

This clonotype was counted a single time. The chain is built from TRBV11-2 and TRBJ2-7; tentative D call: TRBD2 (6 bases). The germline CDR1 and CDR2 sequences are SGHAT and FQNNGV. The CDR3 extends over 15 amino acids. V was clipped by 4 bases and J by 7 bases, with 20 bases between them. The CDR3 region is CASSSRRGGEWEQYF. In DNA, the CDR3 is TGTGCCAGCAGCTCCCGCCGCGGCGGGGAGTGGGAGCAGTACTTC.

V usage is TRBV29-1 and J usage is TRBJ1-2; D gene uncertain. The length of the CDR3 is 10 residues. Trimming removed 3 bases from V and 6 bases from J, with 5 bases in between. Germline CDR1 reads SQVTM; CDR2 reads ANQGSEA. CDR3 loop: CSVDSDGYTF. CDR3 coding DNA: TGCAGCGTTGACAGTGATGGCTACACCTTC.